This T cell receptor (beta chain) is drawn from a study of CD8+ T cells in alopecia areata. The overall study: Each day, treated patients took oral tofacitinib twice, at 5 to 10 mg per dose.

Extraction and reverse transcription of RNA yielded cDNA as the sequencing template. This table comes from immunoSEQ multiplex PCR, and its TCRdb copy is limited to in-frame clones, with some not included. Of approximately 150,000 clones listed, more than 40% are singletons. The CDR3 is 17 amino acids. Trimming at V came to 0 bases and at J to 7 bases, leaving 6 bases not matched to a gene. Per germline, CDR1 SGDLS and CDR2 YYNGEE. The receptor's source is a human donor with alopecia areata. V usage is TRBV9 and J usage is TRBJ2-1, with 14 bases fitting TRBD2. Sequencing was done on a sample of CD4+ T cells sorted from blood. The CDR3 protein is CASSVAIGTSGSNEQFF. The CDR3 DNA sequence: TGTGCCAGCAGCGTAGCCATTGGGACTAGCGGGAGTAATGAGCAGTTCTTC.